This T cell receptor (beta chain) was sequenced in a study of regulatory T cells in long-lasting Graves disease. Study findings and constraints: Newly diagnosed patients shared 850 to 1,000 public clonotypes; persistent patients shared about 2,700.

This clonotype was found many times. Its antigen remains unknown. This sample's time point: newly diagnosed GD, antithyroid drugs for less than 3 months. PBMC-extracted RNA yielded the TCR library. Graves' disease diagnosis relied on American Thyroid Association guidelines. The patients were enrolled through endocrinology in Xi'an, China. V was cut by 4 bases and J by 8 bases, with 10 bases left in between. Germline assignment: CDR1 MDHEN and CDR2 SYDVKM. The CDR3 spans 12 residues. Arm-PCR with iRepertoire HTBI primers amplified the CDR3 regions for these TCR beta libraries. One entry per CDR3 protein results from TCRdb running MiXCR on the multiplex PCR reads. The sample consists of about 240,000 distinct CDR3 sequences, around 20% of them appearing once.

This TCR came from a female donor with Graves disease. The sequences come from peripheral blood mononuclear cells (PBMCs), collected at new diagnosis, from a patient treated with antithyroid drugs. V is TRBV28 and J is TRBJ2-3; D is possibly TRBD2 (6 bases). CDR3 loop: CASSSGLGTQYF. The CDR3 nucleotides are TGTGCCAGCAGTTCGGGACTGGGTACGCAGTATTTT.